Shown below are 4 T cell receptor beta chains from a single sample sequenced in a study of Ad26.COV2.S vaccination and SARS-CoV-2 variants (dated by TCRdb to about 2021). The library relied on the immunoSEQ multiplex PCR assay. TCRdb stores this immuneACCESS table with in-frame sequences only. Part of the clones is absent; in the studies checked, under half of the shortfall reflects unresolved V genes, and no reason is known for the rest. This sample has 300,000 to 350,000 clones in its table, and about nine tenths of those were observed once. The ten top clones hold over 5% of the sample. What the treatment or condition label conveys for this sample: 15 to 20 received Ad26.COV2.S at low or high dose, single or two shots; roughly five received placebo; per-sample allocation not given. Repertoires of vaccine and placebo recipients were sequenced from samples taken on day 63 after the first injection.

The sample in question was peripheral blood, obtained in a trial of Ad26.COV2.S vaccine versus placebo. The receptors were sampled from a person between 18 and 65 years old who received the Ad26.COV2.S COVID-19 vaccine or a placebo.

J is TRBJ2-7 and V is TRBV4-1; 11 nucleotides match TRBD2. The CDR3 contains 15 residues. CDR1 is MGHRA, CDR2 YSYEKL, per germline. V trimming: 4 bases; J trimming: 4 bases; junction bases outside the gene matches: 6. As DNA, the CDR3 is TGCGCCAGCAGCCGAGTAGCGGGGGGGAGATACGAGCAGTACTTC. It yields the protein CASSRVAGGRYEQYF.

The rearrangement joins TRBV19 to TRBJ1-1; D gene uncertain. The CDR3 consists of 17 residues. The germline gives CDR1 LNHDA, CDR2 SQIVND (reference sequence). Trimming stripped 3 bases from V and 1 base from J, with 18 bases between. The CDR3 region is CASSMILESPENTEAFF. CDR3 nucleotides: TGTGCCAGTAGTATGATTCTGGAGTCACCAGAGAACACTGAAGCTTTCTTT.

This clone has a single count. Other nucleotide sequences from this sample produce the same CDR3. The chain employs TRBV9 and TRBJ1-5; D perhaps matches TRBD1 (6 bases). From germline, CDR1 is SGDLS and CDR2 YYNGEE. The CDR3 spans 14 residues. Trimming took 0 bases from V and 6 from J, leaving 10 bases between them. The CDR3 loop is CASSVGGAGQPQHF. The CDR3 nucleotides read TGTGCCAGCAGCGTAGGGGGGGCTGGTCAGCCCCAGCATTTT.

The chain has TRBV4-3 and TRBJ2-3, with D unresolved. The CDR3 has 19 amino acids. Germline CDR1 is LGHNA and CDR2 is YSLEER. The ends were cut back, 0 bases at V and 0 bases at J, with 19 bases in the middle. The CDR3 coding sequence is TGCGCCAGCAGCCAAGATCCACCTTGGCTAGACCTAAGCACAGATACGCAGTATTTT. This gives the protein CASSQDPPWLDLSTDTQYF.